The present T cell receptor (beta chain) was sequenced within a study of Tregs in tolerant kidney transplant recipients. Regarding the study as a whole: Expanding Tregs on activated donor B cells appeared to best identify donor-specific TCRbeta clones. Few patients were studied, so findings need validation in larger groups.

Unstimulated Tregs (CD4+CD25+CD127-) and CD4+CD25- non-Tregs were sorted from PBMCs. V was cut by 4 bases and J by 0 bases, with 10 bases left in between. This CDR3 is built from 14 residues. Germline V gene data show CDR1 as SGHDT and CDR2 as YYEEEE. With respect to this clone: What it binds is unknown.

The repertoire was sequenced with immunoSEQ multiplex PCR; TCRdb's copy has only in-frame clones and lacks some. The sample shows about 240,000 clones, roughly four fifths of them seen only once. J is TRBJ1-1 and V is TRBV5-6; no definite D call. Sequences were obtained from CD4+ T cells from blood. This TCR derives from a human donor in good health. CDR3: CASSPWTVNTEAFF. CDR3 nucleotide sequence: TGTGCCAGCAGCCCCTGGACCGTGAACACTGAAGCTTTCTTT.